This is a list of T cell receptor beta chains from one sample in a study of T-cell reconstitution after alpha-beta-depleted transplantation in children. MiXCR, run by TCRdb on the PCR reads, gives a single entry per CDR3 protein. Seen here are around 600,000 distinct CDR3 sequences, over 9.5% observed once, and the top ten hold about 4%. Material: PBMCs from the stem cell graft donor, obtained from the stem cell graft. Receptors originate from a human donor who donated a stem cell graft to a child with acute myeloid leukemia. The CDR3 runs from the conserved cysteine through the conserved F or W. The D gene is left open where the match is weak. Rows give clone size only sometimes, using once, few, many, or a class for an expanded clone.

clone_size j_call d_call v_call cdr3_aa cdr3_nt
few TRBJ1-5 NA TRBV7-8 CASRSPNQPQHF TGTGCCAGCAGATCCCCCAATCAGCCCCAGCATTTT
few TRBJ1-5 NA TRBV7-9 CASTSGSDMYQPQHF TGTGCCAGCACCTCGGGGTCTGACATGTACCAGCCCCAGCATTTT
NA TRBJ2-5 NA TRBV5-1 CASSNTAAQETQYF TGCGCCAGCAGCAACACTGCGGCCCAAGAGACCCAGTACTTC
many TRBJ2-5 NA TRBV20-1 CSASRRAVVGETQYF TGCAGTGCTAGCCGCAGGGCTGTGGTGGGAGAGACCCAGTACTTC
NA TRBJ2-2 NA TRBV7-9 CASSPRGGESTGELFF TGTGCCAGCAGCCCCCGAGGTGGGGAGAGCACCGGGGAGCTGTTTTTT
NA TRBJ2-3 TRBD2 TRBV30 CAWSAGGPTDTQYF TGTGCCTGGAGTGCGGGAGGGCCCACAGATACGCAGTATTTT
NA TRBJ2-3 TRBD2 TRBV20-1 CSASGGRGTGDTQYF TGCAGTGCTAGTGGCGGGAGGGGCACAGGGGATACGCAGTATTTT
NA TRBJ2-7 TRBD1 TRBV7-2 CASSRTSGTGGYEQYF TGTGCCAGCAGCCGAACCTCCGGGACAGGGGGGTACGAGCAGTACTTC
few TRBJ2-7 NA TRBV28 CASSSSGTRREQYF TGTGCCAGCAGTTCTTCCGGGACGCGGCGAGAGCAGTACTTC
few TRBJ2-7 TRBD1 TRBV3-1 CASSPEDREDEQYF TGTGCCAGCAGCCCCGAGGACAGGGAGGACGAGCAGTACTTC
NA TRBJ1-1 NA TRBV4-2 CASSQAQAPNTEAFF TGTGCCAGCAGCCAAGCACAGGCGCCGAACACTGAAGCTTTCTTT
NA TRBJ2-5 TRBD1 TRBV20-1 CSQGQGPQETQYF TGCAGCCAGGGACAGGGGCCCCAAGAGACCCAGTACTTC
few TRBJ1-2 NA TRBV20-1 CSASASATPYGYTF TGCAGTGCTAGCGCGTCGGCCACTCCTTATGGCTACACCTTC
many TRBJ1-1 NA TRBV7-9 CASSLGDLHTEAFF TGTGCCAGCAGCTTAGGGGATCTTCACACTGAAGCTTTCTTT
many TRBJ2-1 NA TRBV29-1 CSVRGDWGRDEQFF TGCAGCGTGAGGGGGGACTGGGGGCGGGATGAGCAGTTCTTC
many TRBJ2-5 TRBD2 TRBV20-1 CSASSGLAGVAETQYF TGCAGTGCTAGTTCGGGACTAGCGGGAGTTGCGGAGACCCAGTACTTC
many TRBJ1-1 NA TRBV5-1 CASSALGRMNTEAFF TGCGCCAGCAGCGCCCTAGGGCGTATGAACACTGAAGCTTTCTTT
many TRBJ2-3 NA TRBV12-3/TRBV12-4 CASRRRISTDTQYF TGTGCCAGCAGGAGGCGGATTAGCACAGATACGCAGTATTTT
NA TRBJ2-1 TRBD2 TRBV28 CASSSLAGSSYNEQFF TGTGCCAGCAGTTCACTAGCGGGGTCCTCCTACAATGAGCAGTTCTTC
few TRBJ2-7 NA TRBV27 CASSLVDGTYEQYF TGTGCCAGCAGTTTAGTAGACGGAACCTACGAGCAGTACTTC
many TRBJ2-7 TRBD2 TRBV6-1 CASRSKRGSYEQYF TGTGCCAGCAGGTCTAAGCGGGGGTCCTACGAGCAGTACTTC
few TRBJ2-5 NA TRBV20-1 CSALKLAGKGETQYF TGCAGTGCTCTAAAACTGGCAGGGAAGGGTGAGACCCAGTACTTC
few TRBJ2-5 TRBD2 TRBV11-2 CASSLPPWTSGYRETQYF TGTGCCAGCAGCCTGCCCCCTTGGACTAGCGGGTATAGGGAGACCCAGTACTTC
NA TRBJ2-1 NA TRBV7-2 CASSVTYALYNEQFF TGTGCCAGCAGCGTGACTTATGCCCTTTACAATGAGCAGTTCTTC
many TRBJ2-4 TRBD1 TRBV12-3/TRBV12-4 CASSSGTGIIQYF TGTGCCAGCAGTTCCGGGACAGGGATAATTCAGTACTTC
NA TRBJ1-5 TRBD1 TRBV6-2/TRBV6-3 CASSYGQGDSNQPQHF TGTGCCAGCAGTTACGGACAGGGTGACAGCAATCAGCCCCAGCATTTT
many TRBJ2-7 TRBD2 TRBV10-3 CAISGTSGRSISYEQYF TGTGCCATCAGTGGTACTAGCGGGAGGTCAATCTCCTACGAGCAGTACTTC
NA TRBJ1-2 NA TRBV7-6 CASRLYPDTTNYGYTF TGTGCCAGCAGGTTATATCCGGACACTACTAACTATGGCTACACCTTC
few TRBJ1-4 TRBD1 TRBV2 CASSGQGAEEKLFF TGTGCCAGCAGTGGACAGGGGGCGGAGGAAAAACTGTTTTTT
NA TRBJ2-5 NA TRBV15 CATSRDLSVRETQYF TGTGCCACCAGCAGAGATCTCTCGGTGCGAGAGACCCAGTACTTC
NA TRBJ2-2 NA TRBV30 CAWSVTSNGELFF TGTGCCTGGAGTGTAACATCAAACGGGGAGCTGTTTTTT
NA TRBJ1-1 NA TRBV9 CASSVSPGAYTEAFF TGTGCCAGCAGCGTAAGTCCGGGGGCTTACACTGAAGCTTTCTTT
NA TRBJ2-7 TRBD2 TRBV5-1 CASSLGLPGGEQYF TGCGCCAGCAGCTTAGGACTTCCGGGGGGGGAGCAGTACTTC
NA TRBJ2-1 TRBD1 TRBV6-1 CASSRRPGQGANEQFF TGTGCCAGCAGCCGAAGACCGGGACAGGGGGCCAATGAGCAGTTCTTC
few TRBJ2-5 TRBD2 TRBV20-1 CSARRAGTSGRFGETQYF TGCAGTGCTAGGAGGGCCGGGACTAGCGGGAGATTCGGGGAGACCCAGTACTTC
NA TRBJ1-3 NA TRBV7-6 CASSSFSGRKSSGNTIYF TGTGCCAGCAGCTCCTTTTCTGGACGGAAAAGCTCTGGAAACACCATATATTTT
NA TRBJ2-7 TRBD1 TRBV2 CASSDRDRGPRYF TGTGCCAGCAGCGATCGGGACAGGGGTCCTAGGTACTTC
many TRBJ1-2 NA TRBV28 CASRSAGTAVGGYTF TGTGCCAGCAGGTCGGCCGGGACGGCTGTGGGAGGCTACACCTTC
NA TRBJ2-5 NA TRBV7-2 CASSSTGNLQETQYF TGTGCCAGCAGCTCAACAGGGAACCTCCAAGAGACCCAGTACTTC
few TRBJ2-3 TRBD2 TRBV30 CAWSVNGRPGDTQYF TGTGCCTGGAGTGTCAACGGGAGGCCCGGGGATACGCAGTATTTT
few TRBJ1-1 NA TRBV5-6 CASSLFGGAGTEAFF TGTGCCAGCAGCTTGTTTGGGGGCGCGGGCACTGAAGCTTTCTTT
many TRBJ2-5 TRBD1 TRBV29-1 CSVGAGTGGVGTQYF TGCAGCGTTGGGGCCGGGACAGGGGGCGTTGGGACCCAGTACTTC
few TRBJ1-4 NA TRBV20-1 CSVEGTTNEKLFF TGCAGTGTGGAGGGGACAACTAATGAAAAACTGTTTTTT
NA TRBJ2-1 TRBD2 TRBV28 CASSHTGTSVYNEQFF TGTGCCAGCAGTCATACCGGGACTAGCGTGTACAATGAGCAGTTCTTC
few TRBJ2-1 TRBD2 TRBV6-5 CASSYSGTSRIEQFF TGTGCCAGCAGTTACTCAGGGACTAGCAGGATTGAGCAGTTCTTC
few TRBJ2-1 TRBD2 TRBV29-1 CSVDGAGDSNNEQFF TGCAGCGTAGACGGAGCGGGAGATAGTAACAATGAGCAGTTCTTC
many TRBJ2-7 TRBD2 TRBV7-2 CASSLGASGTYEQYF TGTGCCAGCAGCTTAGGGGCTAGCGGGACCTACGAGCAGTACTTC
many TRBJ1-5 NA TRBV3-2 CASSQGTGGSRQPQHF TGTGCCAGCAGCCAAGGGACAGGTGGAAGTCGACAGCCCCAGCATTTT
few TRBJ1-2 NA TRBV27 CASSPLGVSYGYTF TGTGCCAGCAGTCCCCTGGGGGTCTCCTATGGCTACACCTTC
many TRBJ1-1 NA TRBV12-5 CASGSGQNTEAFF TGTGCTAGTGGTTCGGGACAGAACACTGAAGCTTTCTTT